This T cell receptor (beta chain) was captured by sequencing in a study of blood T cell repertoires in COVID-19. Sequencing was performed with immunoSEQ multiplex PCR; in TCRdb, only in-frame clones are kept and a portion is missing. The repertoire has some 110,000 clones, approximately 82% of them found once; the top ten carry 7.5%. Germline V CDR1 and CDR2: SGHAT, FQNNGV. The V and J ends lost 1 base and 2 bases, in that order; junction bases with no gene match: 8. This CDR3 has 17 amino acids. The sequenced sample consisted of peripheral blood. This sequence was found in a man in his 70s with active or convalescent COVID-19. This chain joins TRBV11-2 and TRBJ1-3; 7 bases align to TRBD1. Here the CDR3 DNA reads TGTGCCAGCAGCTTAGTTAAGGGGGCGCTTACTGGAAACACCATATATTTT. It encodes CASSLVKGALTGNTIYF.